This T cell receptor beta chain was sequenced during a study of regulatory T cells in long-lasting Graves disease. Researchers made TCR beta libraries by using iRepertoire HTBI primers and running Arm-PCR on CDR3 regions. A single record per CDR3 protein comes from TCRdb applying MiXCR to the multiplex PCR reads. The sample has more than 450,000 distinct CDR3 sequences; about 17% are singletons. Described time point: newly diagnosed GD, antithyroid drugs for less than 3 months. RNA extracted from PBMCs served as the sequencing template. This clonotype was detected many times. Germline loops: CDR1 SGHAT, CDR2 FQNNGV. CDR3 length: 17 residues. V trimming: 3 bases; J trimming: 0 bases; junction bases outside the gene matches: 6. These same records also appear under a second study, on T cells in Graves' hyperthyroidism and ophthalmopathy. As reported in that work: The study excluded patients with uncontrolled infection, other autoimmune disease, pregnancy or lactation.

The sequence was obtained from a middle-aged man with Graves disease. This rearrangement joins TRBV11-2 to TRBJ2-5; TRBD1 matches at 11 bases. Material: peripheral blood mononuclear cells (PBMCs), obtained at new diagnosis, from a patient treated with antithyroid drugs. This CDR3 is CASSFGQGALYQETQYF. CDR3 bases: TGTGCCAGCAGCTTCGGACAGGGGGCATTGTACCAAGAGACCCAGTACTTC. Full variable domain (remainder filled in from reference TRBV11-2 and TRBJ2-5): EAGVAQSPRYKIIEKRQSVAFWCNPISGHATLYWYQQILGQGPKLLIQFQNNGVVDDSQLPKDRFSAERLKGVDSTLKIQPAKLEDSAVYLCASSFGQGALYQETQYFGPGTRLLVL.